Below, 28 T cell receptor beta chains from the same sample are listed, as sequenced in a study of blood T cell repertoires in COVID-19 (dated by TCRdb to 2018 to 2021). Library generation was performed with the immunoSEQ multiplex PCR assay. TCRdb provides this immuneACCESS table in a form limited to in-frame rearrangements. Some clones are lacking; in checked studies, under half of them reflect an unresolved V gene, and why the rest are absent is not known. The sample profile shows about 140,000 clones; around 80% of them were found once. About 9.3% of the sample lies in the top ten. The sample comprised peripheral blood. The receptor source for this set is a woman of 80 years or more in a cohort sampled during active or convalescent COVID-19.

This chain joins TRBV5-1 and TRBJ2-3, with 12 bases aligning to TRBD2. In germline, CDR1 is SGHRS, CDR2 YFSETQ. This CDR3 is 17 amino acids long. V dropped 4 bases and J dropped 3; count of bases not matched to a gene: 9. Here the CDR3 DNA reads TGCGCCAGCAGCCTACGACTAGCGGGGGCCGAGACAGATACGCAGTATTTT. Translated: CASSLRLAGAETDTQYF.

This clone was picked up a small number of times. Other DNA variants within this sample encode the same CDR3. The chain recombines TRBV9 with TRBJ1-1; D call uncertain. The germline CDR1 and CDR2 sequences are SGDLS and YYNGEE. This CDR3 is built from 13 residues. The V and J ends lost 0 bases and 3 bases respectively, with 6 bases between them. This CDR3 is CASSVVLDTEAFF. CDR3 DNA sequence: TGTGCCAGCAGCGTAGTTTTAGACACTGAAGCTTTCTTT.

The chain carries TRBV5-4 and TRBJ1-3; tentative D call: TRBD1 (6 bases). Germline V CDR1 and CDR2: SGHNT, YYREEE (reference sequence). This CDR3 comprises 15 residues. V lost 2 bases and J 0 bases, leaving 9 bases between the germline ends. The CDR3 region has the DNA TGTGCCAGCAGCTTACAGGGCCGCTCTGGAAACACCATATATTTT. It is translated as CASSLQGRSGNTIYF.

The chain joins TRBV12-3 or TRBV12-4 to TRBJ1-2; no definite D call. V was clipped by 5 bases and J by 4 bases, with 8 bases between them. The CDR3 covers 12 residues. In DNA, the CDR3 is TGTGCCAGCAGTCGACATAGCTATGGCTACACCTTC. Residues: CASSRHSYGYTF.

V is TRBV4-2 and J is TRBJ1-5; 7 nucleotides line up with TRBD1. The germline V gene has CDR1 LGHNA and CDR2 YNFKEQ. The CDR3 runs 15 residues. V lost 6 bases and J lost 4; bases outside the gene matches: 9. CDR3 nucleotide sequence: TGTGCCAGCAGACGCGACAGGGAAGGGAATCAGCCCCAGCATTTT. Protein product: CASRRDREGNQPQHF.

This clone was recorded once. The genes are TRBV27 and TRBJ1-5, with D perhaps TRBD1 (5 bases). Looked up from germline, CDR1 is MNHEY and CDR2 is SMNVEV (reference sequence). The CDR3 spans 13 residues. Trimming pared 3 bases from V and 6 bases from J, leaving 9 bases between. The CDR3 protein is CASSFGGFQPQHF. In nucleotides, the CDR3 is TGTGCCAGCAGTTTCGGGGGATTTCAGCCCCAGCATTTT.

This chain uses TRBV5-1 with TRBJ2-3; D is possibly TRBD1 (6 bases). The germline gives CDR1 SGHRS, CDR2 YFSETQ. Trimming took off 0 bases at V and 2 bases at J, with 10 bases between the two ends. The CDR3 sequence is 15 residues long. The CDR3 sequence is CASSLGGHPTDTQYF. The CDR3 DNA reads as TGCGCCAGCAGCTTGGGGGGACACCCCACAGATACGCAGTATTTT.

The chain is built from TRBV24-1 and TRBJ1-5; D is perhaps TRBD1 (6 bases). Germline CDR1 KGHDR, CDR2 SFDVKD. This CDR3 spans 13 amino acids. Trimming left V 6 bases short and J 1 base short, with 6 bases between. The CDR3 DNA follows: TGTGCCACCAGTAGGGGGAGCAATCAGCCCCAGCATTTT. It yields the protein CATSRGSNQPQHF.

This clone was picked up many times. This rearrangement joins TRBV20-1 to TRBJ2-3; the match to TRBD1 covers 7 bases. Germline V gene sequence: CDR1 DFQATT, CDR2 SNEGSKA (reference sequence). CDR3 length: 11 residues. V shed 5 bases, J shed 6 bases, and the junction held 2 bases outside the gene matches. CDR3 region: CSADRDDTQYF. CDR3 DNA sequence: TGCAGTGCTGACAGGGATGATACGCAGTATTTT.

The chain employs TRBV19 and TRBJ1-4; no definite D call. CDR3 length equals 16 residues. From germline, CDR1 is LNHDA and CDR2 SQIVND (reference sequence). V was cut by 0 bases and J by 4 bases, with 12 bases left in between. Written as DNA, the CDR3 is TGTGCCAGTAGTATAGATCGCTGGAGGAGTAATGAAAAACTGTTTTTT. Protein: CASSIDRWRSNEKLFF.

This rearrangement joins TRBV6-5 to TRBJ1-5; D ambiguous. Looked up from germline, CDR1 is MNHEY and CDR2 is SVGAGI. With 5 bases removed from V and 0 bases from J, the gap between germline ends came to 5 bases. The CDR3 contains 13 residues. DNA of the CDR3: TGTGCCAGCAGTCTAATTAGCAATCAGCCCCAGCATTTT. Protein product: CASSLISNQPQHF.

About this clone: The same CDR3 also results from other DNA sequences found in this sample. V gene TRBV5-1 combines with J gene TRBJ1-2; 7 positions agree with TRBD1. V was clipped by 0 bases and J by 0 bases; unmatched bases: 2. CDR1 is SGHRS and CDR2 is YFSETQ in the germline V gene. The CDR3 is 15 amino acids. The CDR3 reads CASSLGDSANYGYTF. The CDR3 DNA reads TGCGCCAGCAGCTTGGGGGACAGCGCTAACTATGGCTACACCTTC.

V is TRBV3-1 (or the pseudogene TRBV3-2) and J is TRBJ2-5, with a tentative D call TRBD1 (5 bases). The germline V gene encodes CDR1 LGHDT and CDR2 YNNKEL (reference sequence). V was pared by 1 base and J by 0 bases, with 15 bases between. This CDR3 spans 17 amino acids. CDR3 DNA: TGTGCCAGCAGCCAAGCCGAAAAGACAGTACACCAAGAGACCCAGTACTTC. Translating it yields CASSQAEKTVHQETQYF.

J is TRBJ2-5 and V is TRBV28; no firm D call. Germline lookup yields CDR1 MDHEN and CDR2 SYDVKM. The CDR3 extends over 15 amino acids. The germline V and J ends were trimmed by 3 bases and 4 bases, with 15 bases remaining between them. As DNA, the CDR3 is TGTGCCAGCAGTTTTAGCCCCCGACGAGCAGAGACCCAGTACTTC. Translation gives CASSFSPRRAETQYF. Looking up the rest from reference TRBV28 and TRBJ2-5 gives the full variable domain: DVKVTQSSRYLVKRTGEKVFLECVQDMDHENMFWYRQDPGLGLRLIYFSYDVKMKEKGDIPEGYSVSREKKERFSLILESASTNQTSMYLCASSFSPRRAETQYFGPGTRLLVL.

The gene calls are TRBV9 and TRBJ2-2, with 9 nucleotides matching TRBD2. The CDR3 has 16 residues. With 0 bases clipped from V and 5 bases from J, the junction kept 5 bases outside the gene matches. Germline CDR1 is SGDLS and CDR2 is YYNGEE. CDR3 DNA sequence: TGTGCCAGCAGCGTAGAAGCGGGGGGAGTTACCGGGGAGCTGTTTTTT. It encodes CASSVEAGGVTGELFF. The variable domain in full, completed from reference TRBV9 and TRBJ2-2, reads DSGVTQTPKHLITATGQRVTLRCSPRSGDLSVYWYQQSLDQGLQFLIQYYNGEERAKGNILERFSAQQFPDLHSELNLSSLELGDSALYFCASSVEAGGVTGELFFGEGSRLTVL.

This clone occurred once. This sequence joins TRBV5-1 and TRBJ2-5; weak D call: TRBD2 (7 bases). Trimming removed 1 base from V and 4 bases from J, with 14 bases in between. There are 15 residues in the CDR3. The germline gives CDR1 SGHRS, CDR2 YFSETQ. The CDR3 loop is CASSLLLGGRETQYF. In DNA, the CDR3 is TGCGCCAGCAGCTTGTTATTGGGGGGGCGAGAGACCCAGTACTTC.

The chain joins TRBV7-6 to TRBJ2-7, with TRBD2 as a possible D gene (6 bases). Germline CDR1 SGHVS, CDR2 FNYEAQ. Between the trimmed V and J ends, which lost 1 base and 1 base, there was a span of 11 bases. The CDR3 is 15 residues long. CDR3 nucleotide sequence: TGTGCCAGCAGCTTAGGCGGGGCTAGTTCCTACGAGCAGTACTTC. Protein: CASSLGGASSYEQYF. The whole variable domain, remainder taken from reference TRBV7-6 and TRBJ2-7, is GAGVSQSPRYKVTKRGQDVALRCDPISGHVSLYWYRQALGQGPEFLTYFNYEAQQDKSGLPNDRFSAERPEGSISTLTIQRTEQRDSAMYRCASSLGGASSYEQYFGPGTRLTVT.

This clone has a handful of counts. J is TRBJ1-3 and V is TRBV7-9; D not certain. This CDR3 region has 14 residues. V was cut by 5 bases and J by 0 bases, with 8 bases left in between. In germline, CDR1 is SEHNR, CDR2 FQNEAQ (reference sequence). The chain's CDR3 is CASSLIYSGNTIYF. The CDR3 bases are TGTGCCAGCAGCCTTATTTACTCTGGAAACACCATATATTTT.

The CDR3 sequence is CASSPRGSGLSYEQYV. For the CDR3, the DNA is TGTGCCAGCAGTCCCAGGGGGAGCGGCCTCTCCTACGAGCAGTACGTC. The rearrangement joins TRBV28 to TRBJ2-7, with 7 bases fitting TRBD1. The V segment lost 5 bases and the J segment 0 bases; nucleotides outside the gene matches: 10. The germline V gene encodes CDR1 MDHEN and CDR2 SYDVKM. CDR3 length equals 16 residues.

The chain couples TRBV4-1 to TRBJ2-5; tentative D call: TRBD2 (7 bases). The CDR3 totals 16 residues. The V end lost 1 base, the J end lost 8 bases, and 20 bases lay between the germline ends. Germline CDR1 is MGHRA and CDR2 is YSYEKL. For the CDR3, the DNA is TGCGCCAGCAGCCAAGGGGGGGGGCCTTTGGTAGAAACCCAGTACTTC. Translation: CASSQGGGPLVETQYF.

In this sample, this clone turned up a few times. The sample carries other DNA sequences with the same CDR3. Here the CDR3 reads CASSPPQGGSQETQYF. The CDR3 coding sequence is TGTGCCAGCTCACCACCGCAGGGAGGGTCCCAAGAGACCCAGTACTTC. This chain links TRBV18 with TRBJ2-5, with 7 positions matching TRBD2. The J segment lost 1 base and the V segment lost 0 bases, leaving 5 bases of the junction unmatched. CDR3 length: 16 residues. Germline values: CDR1 KGHSH, CDR2 LQKENI.

In DNA, the CDR3 is TGTGCCACCAGTGACCGCGGGACAGGGGAGGTGGACACTGAAGCTTTCTTT. Translated: CATSDRGTGEVDTEAFF. The chain has TRBV24-1 and TRBJ1-1, with 10 bases fitting TRBD1. The CDR3 length is 17 residues. After removal of 4 bases from V and 3 bases from J, the junction contained 10 bases not matched to a gene. CDR1 and CDR2 from the germline V gene are KGHDR and SFDVKD.

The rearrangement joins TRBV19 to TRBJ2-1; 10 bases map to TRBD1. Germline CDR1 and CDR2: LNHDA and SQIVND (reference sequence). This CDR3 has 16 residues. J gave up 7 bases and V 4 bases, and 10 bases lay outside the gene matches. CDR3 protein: CASSSQGQGTPNEQFF. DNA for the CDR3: TGTGCCAGTAGTAGCCAGGGACAGGGGACACCAAATGAGCAGTTCTTC. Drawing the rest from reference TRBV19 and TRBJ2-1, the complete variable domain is DGGITQSPKYLFRKEGQNVTLSCEQNLNHDAMYWYRQDPGQGLRLIYYSQIVNDFQKGDIAEGYSVSREKKESFPLTVTSAQKNPTAFYLCASSSQGQGTPNEQFFGPGTRLTVL.

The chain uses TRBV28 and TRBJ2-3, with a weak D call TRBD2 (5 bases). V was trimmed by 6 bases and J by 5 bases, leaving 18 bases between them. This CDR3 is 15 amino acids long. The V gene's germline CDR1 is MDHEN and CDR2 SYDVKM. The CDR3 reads CASRKARDKIDTQYF. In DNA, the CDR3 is TGTGCCAGCAGAAAAGCACGGGATAAAATAGATACGCAGTATTTT.

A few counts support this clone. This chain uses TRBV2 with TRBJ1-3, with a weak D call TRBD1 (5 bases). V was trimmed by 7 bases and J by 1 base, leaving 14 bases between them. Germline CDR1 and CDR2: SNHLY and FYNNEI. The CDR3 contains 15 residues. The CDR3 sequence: CASTYSRESGNTIYF. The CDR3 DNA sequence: TGTGCCAGCACGTATTCCAGGGAATCTGGAAACACCATATATTTT.

In nucleotides, the CDR3 is TGTGCCAGCAGTCTTAGCGGGGGGGTGCAAGAGACCCAGTACTTC. Its translation is CASSLSGGVQETQYF. The chain links TRBV4-2 to TRBJ2-5; 11 nucleotides line up with TRBD2. V dropped 6 bases and J dropped 2; count of bases not matched to a gene: 5. The CDR3 sequence is 15 residues long. Per the germline V gene, CDR1 is LGHNA and CDR2 is YNFKEQ.

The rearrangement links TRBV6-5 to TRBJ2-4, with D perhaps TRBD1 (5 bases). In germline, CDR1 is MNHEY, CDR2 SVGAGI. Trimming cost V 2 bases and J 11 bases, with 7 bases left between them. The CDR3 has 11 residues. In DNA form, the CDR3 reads TGTGCCAGCAGTTACGGGGCCCTTCAGTACTTC. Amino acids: CASSYGALQYF.

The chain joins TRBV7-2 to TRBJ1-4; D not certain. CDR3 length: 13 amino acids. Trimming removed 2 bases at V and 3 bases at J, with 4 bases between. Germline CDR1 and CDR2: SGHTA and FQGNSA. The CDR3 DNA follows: TGTGCCAGCAGCTTAATCGCTAATGAAAAACTGTTTTTT. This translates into CASSLIANEKLFF.